This T cell receptor (beta chain) was identified during a study of T cell repertoires in cytomegalovirus infection. Looking at the study overall: In public TCR beta signatures, there were indications of both CMV infection and matching HLA type. Findings and caveats of the study: Dominating the ex vivo response were TCR beta clonotypes that were CMV-specific and HLA-C-restricted.

This CDR3 region has 15 residues. The V end was cut by 3 bases, the J end by 2 bases, with 11 bases between. Germline values: CDR1 LNHDA, CDR2 SQIVND (reference sequence). Note on this clonotype: Its antigen is not known.

TCRdb recomputed calls from the reads with MiXCR, one row per CDR3 protein. This sample has a few hundred thousand distinct CDR3 sequences, with 22% found just once. Material: CD8+ T cells from PBMCs. The receptor's source is a human donor in good health (CMV status not recorded). Some clones in this sample may be carry-over from other donors' samples. This chain links TRBV19 with TRBJ1-5; no clear D. The CDR3, as DNA: TGTGCCAGTAGTATCGTGGGCTCGGGCAATCAGCCCCAGCATTTT. It yields the protein CASSIVGSGNQPQHF.